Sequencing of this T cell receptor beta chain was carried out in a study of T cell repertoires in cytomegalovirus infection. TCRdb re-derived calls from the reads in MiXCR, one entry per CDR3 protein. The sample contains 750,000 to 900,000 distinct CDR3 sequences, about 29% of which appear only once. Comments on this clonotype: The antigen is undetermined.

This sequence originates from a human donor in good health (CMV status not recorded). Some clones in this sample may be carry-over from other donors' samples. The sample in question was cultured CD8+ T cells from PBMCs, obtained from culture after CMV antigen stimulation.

CDR3 sequence reads: CSVEIGQGGDEQFF. The CDR3 region has the DNA TGCAGCGTTGAAATAGGACAGGGGGGCGATGAGCAGTTCTTC. The chain combines TRBV29-1 with TRBJ2-1, with 10 nucleotides matching TRBD1. The CDR3 extends over 14 amino acids. V was clipped by 2 bases and J by 8 bases; unmatched bases: 6. CDR1 and CDR2 from the germline V gene are SQVTM and ANQGSEA.